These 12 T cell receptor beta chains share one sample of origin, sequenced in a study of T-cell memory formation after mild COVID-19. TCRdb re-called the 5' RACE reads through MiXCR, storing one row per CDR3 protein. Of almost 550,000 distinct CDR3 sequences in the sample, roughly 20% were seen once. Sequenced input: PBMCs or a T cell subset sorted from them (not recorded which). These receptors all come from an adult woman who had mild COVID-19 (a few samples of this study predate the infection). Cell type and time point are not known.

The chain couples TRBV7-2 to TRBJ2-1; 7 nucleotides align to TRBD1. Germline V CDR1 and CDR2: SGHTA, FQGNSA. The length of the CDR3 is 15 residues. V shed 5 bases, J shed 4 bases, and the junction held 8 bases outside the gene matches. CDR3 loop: CASSERDRSYNEQFF. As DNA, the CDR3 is TGTGCCAGCAGCGAACGGGACAGAAGTTACAATGAGCAGTTCTTC.

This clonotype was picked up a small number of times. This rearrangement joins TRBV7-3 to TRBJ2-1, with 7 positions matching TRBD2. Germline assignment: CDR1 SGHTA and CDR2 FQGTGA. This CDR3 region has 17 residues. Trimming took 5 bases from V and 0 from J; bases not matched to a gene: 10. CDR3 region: CASSRASGTSSYNEQFF. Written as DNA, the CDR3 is TGTGCCAGCAGCAGGGCTAGCGGAACCAGCTCCTACAATGAGCAGTTCTTC.

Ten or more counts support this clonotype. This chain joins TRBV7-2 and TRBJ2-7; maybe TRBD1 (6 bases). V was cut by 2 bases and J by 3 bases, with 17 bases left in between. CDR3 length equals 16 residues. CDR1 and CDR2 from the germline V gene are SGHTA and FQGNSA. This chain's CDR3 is CASSLLTGNPNYEQYF. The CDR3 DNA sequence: TGTGCCAGCAGCTTACTAACAGGGAATCCGAACTACGAGCAGTACTTC.

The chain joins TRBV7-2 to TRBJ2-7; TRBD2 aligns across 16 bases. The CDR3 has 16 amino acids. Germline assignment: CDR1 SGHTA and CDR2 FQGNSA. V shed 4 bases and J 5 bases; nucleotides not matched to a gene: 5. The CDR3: CASSSGLAGGWNEQYF. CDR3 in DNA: TGTGCCAGCAGCTCGGGACTAGCGGGAGGGTGGAACGAGCAGTACTTC.

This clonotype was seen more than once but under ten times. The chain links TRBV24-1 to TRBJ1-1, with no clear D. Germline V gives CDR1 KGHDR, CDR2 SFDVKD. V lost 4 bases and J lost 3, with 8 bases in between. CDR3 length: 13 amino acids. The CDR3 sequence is CATSDPTHTEAFF. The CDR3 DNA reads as TGTGCCACCAGTGACCCTACTCACACTGAAGCTTTCTTT.

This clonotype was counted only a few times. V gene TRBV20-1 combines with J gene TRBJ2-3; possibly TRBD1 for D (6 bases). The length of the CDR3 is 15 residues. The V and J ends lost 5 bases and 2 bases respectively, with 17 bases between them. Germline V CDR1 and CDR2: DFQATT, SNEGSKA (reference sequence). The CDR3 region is CSAYLGQPVTDTQYF. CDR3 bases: TGCAGTGCTTACCTCGGACAGCCAGTCACAGATACGCAGTATTTT.

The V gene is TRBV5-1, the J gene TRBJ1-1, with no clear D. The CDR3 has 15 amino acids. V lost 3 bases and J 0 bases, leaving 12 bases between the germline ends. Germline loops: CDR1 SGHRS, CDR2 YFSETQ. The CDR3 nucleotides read TGCGCCAGCAGCTCTACGAGTGGGGTGAACACTGAAGCTTTCTTT. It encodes CASSSTSGVNTEAFF.

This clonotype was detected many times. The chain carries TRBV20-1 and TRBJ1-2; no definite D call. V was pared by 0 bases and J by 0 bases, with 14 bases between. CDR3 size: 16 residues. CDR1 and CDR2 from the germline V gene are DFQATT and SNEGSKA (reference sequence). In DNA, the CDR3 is TGCAGTGCTAGAGATGCGGTGACACCATCTAACTATGGCTACACCTTC. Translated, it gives CSARDAVTPSNYGYTF.

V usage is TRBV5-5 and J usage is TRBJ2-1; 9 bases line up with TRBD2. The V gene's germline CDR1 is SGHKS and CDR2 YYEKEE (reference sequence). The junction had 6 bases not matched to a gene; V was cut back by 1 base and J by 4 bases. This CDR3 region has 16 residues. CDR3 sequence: CASSLLASGMYNEQFF. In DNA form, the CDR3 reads TGTGCCAGCAGCTTGTTGGCTAGCGGGATGTACAATGAGCAGTTCTTC.

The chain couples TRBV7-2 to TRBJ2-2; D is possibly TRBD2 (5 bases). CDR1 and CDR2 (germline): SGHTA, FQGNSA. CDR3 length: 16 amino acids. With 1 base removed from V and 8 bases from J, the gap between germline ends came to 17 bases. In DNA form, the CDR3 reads TGTGCCAGCAGCTTAGAGTTAGGGCTCGGCGGGGGGGAGCTGTTTTTT. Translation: CASSLELGLGGGELFF.

The chain's CDR3 is CASSEGGLSYGADTQYF. The CDR3, as DNA: TGTGCCAGCAGTGAGGGGGGACTATCTTATGGTGCAGATACGCAGTATTTT. The chain is built from TRBV6-1 and TRBJ2-3; 7 nucleotides line up with TRBD2. CDR1 and CDR2 from the germline V gene are MNHNS and SASEGT. V lost 3 bases, J lost 4 bases, and 13 bases stayed unmatched. The CDR3 consists of 17 residues.

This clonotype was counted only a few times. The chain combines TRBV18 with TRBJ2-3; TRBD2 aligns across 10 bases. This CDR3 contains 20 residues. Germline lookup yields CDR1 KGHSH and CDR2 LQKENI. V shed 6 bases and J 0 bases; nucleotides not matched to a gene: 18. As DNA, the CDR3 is TGTGCCAGCTCCCCTCCACGCGGGACTAGCGAAACCTTTAGCACAGATACGCAGTATTTT. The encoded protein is CASSPPRGTSETFSTDTQYF. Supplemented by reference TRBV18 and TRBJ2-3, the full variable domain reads NAGVMQNPRHLVRRRGQEARLRCSPMKGHSHVYWYRQLPEEGLKFMVYLQKENIIDESGMPKERFSAEFPKEGPSILRIQQVVRGDSAAYFCASSPPRGTSETFSTDTQYFGPGTRLTVL.